This passage covers 25 T cell receptor beta chains from one sample sequenced in a study of shared clonotypes between healthy human individuals. CD45RO-negative CD8 cells positively selected for CCR7 made up the naive population, which excluded terminally differentiated effector memory CD45RA+ cells. Measured with immunoSEQ multiplex PCR; TCRdb has only the in-frame clones, and not every one. Of 1.5 million to 2.5 million clones listed, approximately 94% were seen once; the top ten hold 1.2%. The sample comprised naive CD8+ T cells sorted from blood. These receptors originate from a man aged 18-30 years in good health.

V gene TRBV7-2 combines with J gene TRBJ2-1; no clear D. CDR1 SGHTA and CDR2 FQGNSA come from the germline V gene. The CDR3 is made up of 16 amino acids. Trimming stripped 5 bases from V and 2 bases from J, with 16 bases between. The DNA for the CDR3 is TGTGCCAGCAGCAACCGGGCGCCTGGGGCCTACAATGAGCAGTTCTTC. Protein: CASSNRAPGAYNEQFF.

The genes are TRBV5-1 and TRBJ2-5; 7 bases agree with TRBD2. Unmatched junction bases numbered 18, after V lost 2 bases and J lost 5 bases. Germline lookup yields CDR1 SGHRS and CDR2 YFSETQ. The CDR3 contains 18 residues. CDR3 sequence (DNA): TGCGCCAGCAGCTTCCTCCCCTTTAGCGGGCCCGGGGAGGAGACCCAGTACTTC. Amino acids: CASSFLPFSGPGEETQYF. Full variable domain (missing parts from reference TRBV5-1 and TRBJ2-5): KAGVTQTPRYLIKTRGQQVTLSCSPISGHRSVSWYQQTPGQGLQFLFEYFSETQRNKGNFPGRFSGRQFSNSRSEMNVSTLELGDSALYLCASSFLPFSGPGEETQYFGPGTRLLVL.

The chain combines TRBV30 with TRBJ1-5, with 9 bases aligning to TRBD1. Trimming removed 0 bases from V and 2 bases from J; junction bases left unmatched: 2. The germline V gene encodes CDR1 GTSNPN and CDR2 SVGIG (reference sequence). The CDR3 contains 15 residues. For the CDR3, the DNA is TGTGCCTGGAGTGTACAGGGGGCTGGCAATCAGCCCCAGCATTTT. Translated, it gives CAWSVQGAGNQPQHF.

On this clone itself: The junction departs from the called germline gene at one end, perhaps through a read error. The CDR3 bases are TGTGCCAGCAGTAACTCCGGGCTCCAAGAGACCCAGTACTTC. It yields the protein CASSNSGLQETQYF. The V gene is TRBV6-5, the J gene TRBJ2-5; unclear D gene. The CDR3 has 14 residues. CDR1 MNHEY and CDR2 SVGAGI come from the germline V gene.

This sequence joins TRBV9 and TRBJ1-2, with 7 bases aligning to TRBD1. The germline CDR1 and CDR2 sequences are SGDLS and YYNGEE. The trim removed 4 bases at V and 3 bases at J, leaving 15 bases unmatched. CDR3 size: 17 residues. The CDR3 spells CASSPRGVLGTDYGYTF. The CDR3 DNA reads as TGTGCCAGCAGCCCAAGAGGTGTCCTTGGGACAGACTATGGCTACACCTTC.

This rearrangement joins TRBV11-1 to TRBJ1-1; D perhaps matches TRBD1 (5 bases). Germline CDR1 and CDR2: SGHAT and FQDESV (reference sequence). The CDR3 is 15 residues long. V was trimmed by 5 bases and J by 1 base, leaving 14 bases between them. Here the CDR3 reads CASSHPEGRNTEAFF. The CDR3 DNA follows: TGTGCCAGCAGCCATCCCGAGGGACGGAACACTGAAGCTTTCTTT.

In the case of this clone: The same CDR3 can be traced to other DNA sequences in this sample. V is TRBV27 and J is TRBJ2-7; a possible D gene is TRBD1 (6 bases). CDR1 is MNHEY, CDR2 SMNVEV, per germline (reference sequence). The CDR3 has 13 amino acids. The germline V and J ends were trimmed by 5 bases and 3 bases, with 11 bases remaining between them. The DNA for the CDR3 is TGTGCCAGCAGTCCCGGGACATTCTACGAGCAGTACTTC. Translation gives CASSPGTFYEQYF.

With regard to this clone: Other DNA sequences in the sample encode the same CDR3. The V and J genes are TRBV28 and TRBJ2-7, with TRBD2 as a possible D gene (5 bases). The CDR3 totals 13 residues. The ends were cut back, 6 bases at V and 2 bases at J, with 11 bases in the middle. Per the germline V gene, CDR1 is MDHEN and CDR2 is SYDVKM. The CDR3 loop reads CASSLGETYEQYF. CDR3 nucleotides: TGTGCCAGCAGCCTCGGGGAGACCTACGAGCAGTACTTC.

This chain uses TRBV30 with TRBJ2-7; no reliable D call. Germline CDR1 is GTSNPN and CDR2 is SVGIG (reference sequence). With 0 bases removed from V and 6 bases from J, the gap between germline ends came to 9 bases. This CDR3 is built from 12 residues. The chain's CDR3 is CAWSVGPLEQYF. In nucleotides, the CDR3 is TGTGCCTGGAGTGTCGGACCTCTCGAGCAGTACTTC.

The J gene is TRBJ2-3, the V gene TRBV4-1; D ambiguous. V was shortened by 5 bases and J by 6 bases, with 12 bases between the two germline ends. CDR3 length: 13 residues. The germline V gene has CDR1 MGHRA and CDR2 YSYEKL. This CDR3 reads CASSYRAADTQYF. DNA of the CDR3: TGCGCCAGCAGCTACCGGGCGGCGGATACGCAGTATTTT.

The gene calls are TRBV6-5 and TRBJ1-1, with TRBD1 as a possible D gene (5 bases). CDR1 and CDR2 (germline): MNHEY, SVGAGI. V was clipped by 6 bases and J by 0 bases, with 14 bases between them. This CDR3 is 15 amino acids long. This CDR3 is CASSSRGGMNTEAFF. CDR3 coding DNA: TGTGCCAGCAGCTCCCGGGGGGGGATGAACACTGAAGCTTTCTTT.

This clone was seen a single time. J is TRBJ2-3 and V is TRBV7-6; D may be TRBD2 (6 bases). Germline V CDR1 and CDR2: SGHVS, FNYEAQ. The CDR3 length is 15 residues. V shed 1 base and J shed 2 bases, with 10 bases lying between them. The chain's CDR3 is CASSLVDYFTDTQYF. CDR3 DNA: TGTGCCAGCAGCTTAGTGGACTACTTCACAGATACGCAGTATTTT. Combining the CDR3 with reference TRBV7-6 and TRBJ2-3 gives the whole variable domain GAGVSQSPRYKVTKRGQDVALRCDPISGHVSLYWYRQALGQGPEFLTYFNYEAQQDKSGLPNDRFSAERPEGSISTLTIQRTEQRDSAMYRCASSLVDYFTDTQYFGPGTRLTVL.

J is TRBJ2-1 and V is TRBV9, with 8 nucleotides matching TRBD2. The CDR3 has 14 residues. CDR1 and CDR2 (germline): SGDLS, YYNGEE. With 3 bases clipped from V and 8 bases from J, the junction kept 7 bases outside the gene matches. CDR3 residues: CASSAERERDEQFF. CDR3 coding DNA: TGTGCCAGCAGCGCGGAGCGGGAGCGGGATGAGCAGTTCTTC.

The chain recombines TRBV4-1 with TRBJ2-7, with D unresolved. V lost 1 base to trimming and J lost 6 bases, with 16 bases between them. CDR3 length: 15 residues. Looked up from germline, CDR1 is MGHRA and CDR2 is YSYEKL. CDR3 protein: CASSQVPASWVEQYF. As DNA, the CDR3 is TGCGCCAGCAGCCAAGTGCCGGCCTCATGGGTCGAGCAGTACTTC.

The CDR3 reads CASSPSDRGPYNEQFF. The CDR3 region has the DNA TGTGCCAGCAGCCCGAGTGACAGGGGGCCCTACAATGAGCAGTTCTTC. This chain connects TRBV7-9 to TRBJ2-1; 10 positions agree with TRBD1. Germline assignment: CDR1 SEHNR and CDR2 FQNEAQ (reference sequence). The CDR3 length is 16 residues. J lost 2 bases, V lost 5 bases, and 6 bases had no gene match. The entire variable domain, with the rest obtained from reference TRBV7-9 and TRBJ2-1, is as follows: DTGVSQNPRHKITKRGQNVTFRCDPISEHNRLYWYRQTLGQGPEFLTYFQNEAQLEKSRLLSDRFSAERPKGSFSTLEIQRTEQGDSAMYLCASSPSDRGPYNEQFFGPGTRLTVL.

This clone was counted a single time. The chain uses TRBV7-9 and TRBJ2-5; 7 positions match TRBD2. V lost 5 bases and J lost 5; bases outside the gene matches: 17. CDR3 size: 17 residues. Germline loops: CDR1 SEHNR, CDR2 FQNEAQ (reference sequence). Written as DNA, the CDR3 is TGTGCCAGCAGCCTACCCGGGAGGAGGGTTGAATGGGAGACCCAGTACTTC. Translating it yields CASSLPGRRVEWETQYF.

The V gene is TRBV9, the J gene TRBJ2-3; no definite D call. This CDR3 contains 14 residues. Germline values: CDR1 SGDLS, CDR2 YYNGEE. V was shortened by 4 bases and J by 6 bases, with 15 bases between the two germline ends. Here the CDR3 reads CASSPHLSSDTQYF. The CDR3 nucleotides read TGTGCCAGCAGCCCCCACCTATCCTCGGATACGCAGTATTTT.

The chain has TRBV7-9 and TRBJ1-6, with 8 bases lining up with TRBD1. The germline V gene has CDR1 SEHNR and CDR2 FQNEAQ (reference sequence). The CDR3 is 17 amino acids. V trimming: 0 bases; J trimming: 3 bases; junction bases outside the gene matches: 4. The CDR3 protein is CASSLAAGGDYNSPLHF. The CDR3 coding sequence is TGTGCCAGCAGCTTAGCCGCAGGGGGCGACTATAATTCACCCCTCCACTTT.

The chain has TRBV6-5 and TRBJ2-1; 10 nucleotides agree with TRBD1. Trimming at V came to 2 bases and at J to 5 bases, leaving 3 bases not matched to a gene. Germline CDR1 MNHEY, CDR2 SVGAGI. CDR3 length equals 15 residues. CDR3 amino acids: CASSYDRGLHNEQFF. CDR3 in DNA: TGTGCCAGCAGTTACGACAGGGGGCTCCACAATGAGCAGTTCTTC.

The J gene is TRBJ2-7, the V gene TRBV5-4; D gene unclear. V lost 5 bases and J 7 bases, leaving 13 bases between the germline ends. Germline CDR1 reads SGHNT; CDR2 reads YYREEE (reference sequence). The CDR3 runs to 12 residues. The CDR3 region has the DNA TGTGCCAGCAGGCCTGATGGGGAAGAGCAGTACTTC. Protein product: CASRPDGEEQYF.

V and J are TRBV7-3 and TRBJ2-7, with no clear D. V lost 5 bases and J lost 5, with 16 bases in between. Per the germline V gene, CDR1 is SGHTA and CDR2 is FQGTGA. This CDR3 has 14 amino acids. For the CDR3, the DNA is TGTGCCAGCAGCCCCAGCCTAACGGGCCACGAGCAGTACTTC. Translation: CASSPSLTGHEQYF.

The chain couples TRBV9 to TRBJ2-5, with 8 nucleotides matching TRBD1. Germline V lookup: CDR1 SGDLS, CDR2 YYNGEE. The CDR3 runs 16 residues. V was pared by 0 bases and J by 2 bases, with 6 bases of the junction left unmatched. The CDR3 DNA sequence: TGTGCCAGCAGCGTAGAGGACACAGGGGGTCAAGAGACCCAGTACTTC. It translates to CASSVEDTGGQETQYF.

A word on this clone: Additional DNA sequences in this sample encode the identical CDR3. This chain joins TRBV6-5 and TRBJ2-7, with 8 bases that match TRBD1. The V segment lost 5 bases and the J segment 2 bases; nucleotides outside the gene matches: 5. CDR3 length: 14 residues. CDR1 and CDR2 (germline): MNHEY, SVGAGI. The CDR3 DNA reads TGTGCCAGCAGTCCCGACAGGGGAACCTACGAGCAGTACTTC. Its protein product is CASSPDRGTYEQYF.

This clone was seen only once. This chain links TRBV27 with TRBJ2-1, with 11 bases identical to TRBD2. The V segment lost 5 bases and the J segment 7 bases; nucleotides outside the gene matches: 10. Germline values: CDR1 MNHEY, CDR2 SMNVEV (reference sequence). The CDR3 totals 16 residues. The CDR3 sequence: CASSPQLAGASNEQFF. The DNA for the CDR3 is TGTGCCAGCAGTCCCCAACTAGCGGGGGCGTCAAATGAGCAGTTCTTC.

The V call is TRBV5-8, the J call TRBJ1-5, with D unclear. The CDR3 runs to 13 residues. Trimming cost V 2 bases and J 0 bases, with 3 bases left between them. The V gene's germline CDR1 is SGHTS and CDR2 YDEGEE. In DNA, the CDR3 is TGTGCCAGCAGCTTAAATAGCAATCAGCCCCAGCATTTT. It translates to CASSLNSNQPQHF. The full variable domain, with the rest looked up from reference TRBV5-8 and TRBJ1-5, is EAGVTQSPTHLIKTRGQQATLRCSPISGHTSVYWYQQALGLGLQFLLWYDEGEERNRGNFPPRFSGRQFPNYSSELNVNALELEDSALYLCASSLNSNQPQHFGDGTRLSIL.